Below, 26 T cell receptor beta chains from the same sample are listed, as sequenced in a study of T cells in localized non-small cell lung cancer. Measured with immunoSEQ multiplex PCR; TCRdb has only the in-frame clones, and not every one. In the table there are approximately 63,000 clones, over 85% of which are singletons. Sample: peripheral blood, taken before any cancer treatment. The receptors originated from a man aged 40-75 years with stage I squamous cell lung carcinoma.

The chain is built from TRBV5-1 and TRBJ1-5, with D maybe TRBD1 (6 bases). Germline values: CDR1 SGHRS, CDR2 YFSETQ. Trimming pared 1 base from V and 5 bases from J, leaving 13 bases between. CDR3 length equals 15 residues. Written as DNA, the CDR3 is TGCGCCAGCAGCTTGTCAGGGGCGAAGGATCAGCCCCAGCATTTT. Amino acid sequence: CASSLSGAKDQPQHF.

The CDR3 is CASSQGVAGGREQYF. CDR3 bases: TGTGCCAGCAGCCAAGGGGTAGCGGGAGGCCGCGAGCAGTACTTC. The rearrangement links TRBV4-2 to TRBJ2-7; 10 positions agree with TRBD2. Germline V lookup: CDR1 LGHNA, CDR2 YNFKEQ. V lost 1 base and J lost 6; bases outside the gene matches: 6. The CDR3 extends over 15 amino acids.

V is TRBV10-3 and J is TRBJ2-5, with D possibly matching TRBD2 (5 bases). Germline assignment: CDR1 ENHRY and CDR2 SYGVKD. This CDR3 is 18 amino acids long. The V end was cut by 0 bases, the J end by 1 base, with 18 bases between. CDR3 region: CAISESNITRRFQETQYF. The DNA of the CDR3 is TGTGCCATCAGTGAGTCGAATATCACTAGGAGATTCCAAGAGACCCAGTACTTC.

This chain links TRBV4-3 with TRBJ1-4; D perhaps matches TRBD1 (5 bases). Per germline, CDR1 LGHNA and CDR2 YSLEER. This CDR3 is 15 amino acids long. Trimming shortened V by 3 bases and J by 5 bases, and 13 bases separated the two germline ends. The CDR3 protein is CASSHAGAGNEKLFF. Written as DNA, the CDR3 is TGCGCCAGCAGCCACGCCGGGGCAGGGAATGAAAAACTGTTTTTT.

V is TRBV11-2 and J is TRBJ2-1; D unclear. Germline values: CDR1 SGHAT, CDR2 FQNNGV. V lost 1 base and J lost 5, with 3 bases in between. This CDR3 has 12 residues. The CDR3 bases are TGTGCCAGCAGCTTAGGGGACAATGAGCAGTTCTTC. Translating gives CASSLGDNEQFF.

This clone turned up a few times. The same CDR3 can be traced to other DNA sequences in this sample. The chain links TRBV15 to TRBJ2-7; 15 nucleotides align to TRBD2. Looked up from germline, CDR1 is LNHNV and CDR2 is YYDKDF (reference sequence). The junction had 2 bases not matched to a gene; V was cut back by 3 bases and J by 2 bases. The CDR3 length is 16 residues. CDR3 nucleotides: TGTGCCACCAGCAGCGGACTAGCGGGAGGGCCCTACGAGCAGTACTTC. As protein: CATSSGLAGGPYEQYF. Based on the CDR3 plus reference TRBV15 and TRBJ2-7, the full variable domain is DAMVIQNPRYQVTQFGKPVTLSCSQTLNHNVMYWYQQKSSQAPKLLFHYYDKDFNNEADTPDNFQSRRPNTSFCFLDIRSPGLGDTAMYLCATSSGLAGGPYEQYFGPGTRLTVT.

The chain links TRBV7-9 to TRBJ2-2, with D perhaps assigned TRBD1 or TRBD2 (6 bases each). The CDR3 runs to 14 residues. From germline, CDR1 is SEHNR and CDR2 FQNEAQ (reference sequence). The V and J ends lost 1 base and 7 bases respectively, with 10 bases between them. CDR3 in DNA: TGTGCCAGCAGCTTAGAGGGGGGCATCGGGGAGCTGTTTTTT. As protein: CASSLEGGIGELFF.

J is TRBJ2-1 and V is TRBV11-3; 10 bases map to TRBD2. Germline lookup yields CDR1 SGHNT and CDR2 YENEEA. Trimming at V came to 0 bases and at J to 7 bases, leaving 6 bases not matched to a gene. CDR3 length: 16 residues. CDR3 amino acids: CASSLEGLAGANEQFF. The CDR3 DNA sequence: TGTGCCAGCAGCTTAGAAGGCCTAGCGGGAGCTAATGAGCAGTTCTTC. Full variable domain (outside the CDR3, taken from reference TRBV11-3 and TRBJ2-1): EAGVVQSPRYKIIEKKQPVAFWCNPISGHNTLYWYLQNLGQGPELLIRYENEEAVDDSQLPKDRFSAERLKGVDSTLKIQPAELGDSAVYLCASSLEGLAGANEQFFGPGTRLTVL.

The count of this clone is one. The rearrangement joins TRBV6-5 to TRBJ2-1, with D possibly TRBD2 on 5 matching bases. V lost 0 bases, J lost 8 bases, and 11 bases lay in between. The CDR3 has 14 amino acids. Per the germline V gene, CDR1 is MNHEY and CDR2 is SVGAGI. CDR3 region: CASSYSRDGDEQFF. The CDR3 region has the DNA TGTGCCAGCAGTTACTCGCGTGACGGGGATGAGCAGTTCTTC.

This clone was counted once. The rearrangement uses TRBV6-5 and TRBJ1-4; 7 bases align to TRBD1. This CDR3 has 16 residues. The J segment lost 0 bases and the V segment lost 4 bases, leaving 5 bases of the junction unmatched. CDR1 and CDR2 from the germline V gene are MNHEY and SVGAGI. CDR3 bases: TGTGCCAGCAGTTCAACAGGGGCTGCAACTAATGAAAAACTGTTTTTT. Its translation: CASSSTGAATNEKLFF.

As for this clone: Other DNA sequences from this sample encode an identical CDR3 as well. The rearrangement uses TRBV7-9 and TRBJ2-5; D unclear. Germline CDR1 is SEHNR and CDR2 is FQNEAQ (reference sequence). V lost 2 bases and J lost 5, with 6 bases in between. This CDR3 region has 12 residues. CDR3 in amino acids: CASSLLGETQYF. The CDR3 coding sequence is TGTGCCAGCAGCTTACTGGGGGAGACCCAGTACTTC.

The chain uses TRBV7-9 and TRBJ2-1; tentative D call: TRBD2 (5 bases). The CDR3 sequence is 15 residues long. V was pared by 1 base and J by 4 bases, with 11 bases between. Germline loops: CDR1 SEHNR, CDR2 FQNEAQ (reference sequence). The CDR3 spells CASSLGADLYNEQFF. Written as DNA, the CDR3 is TGTGCCAGCAGCTTAGGAGCGGACCTATACAATGAGCAGTTCTTC.

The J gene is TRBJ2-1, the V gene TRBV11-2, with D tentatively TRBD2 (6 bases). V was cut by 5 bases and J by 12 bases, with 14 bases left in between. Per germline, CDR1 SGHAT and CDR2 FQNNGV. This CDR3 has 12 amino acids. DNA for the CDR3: TGTGCCAGCAGCCCCAGCGGAGGGCGGCAGTTCTTC. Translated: CASSPSGGRQFF.

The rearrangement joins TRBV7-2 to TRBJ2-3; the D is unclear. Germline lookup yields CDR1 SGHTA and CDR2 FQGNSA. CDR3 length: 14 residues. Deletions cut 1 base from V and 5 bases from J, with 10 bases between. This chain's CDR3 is CASSLGGVVDTQYF. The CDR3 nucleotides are TGTGCCAGCAGCTTAGGTGGAGTGGTAGATACGCAGTATTTT.

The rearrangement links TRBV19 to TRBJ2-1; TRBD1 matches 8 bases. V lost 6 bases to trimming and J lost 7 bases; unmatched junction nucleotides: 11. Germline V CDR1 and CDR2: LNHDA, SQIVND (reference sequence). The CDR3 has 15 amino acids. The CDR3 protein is CASRDGQGAKNEQFF. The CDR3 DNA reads TGTGCCAGTAGGGATGGGCAGGGGGCAAAGAATGAGCAGTTCTTC. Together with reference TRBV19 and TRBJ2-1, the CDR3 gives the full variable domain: DGGITQSPKYLFRKEGQNVTLSCEQNLNHDAMYWYRQDPGQGLRLIYYSQIVNDFQKGDIAEGYSVSREKKESFPLTVTSAQKNPTAFYLCASRDGQGAKNEQFFGPGTRLTVL.

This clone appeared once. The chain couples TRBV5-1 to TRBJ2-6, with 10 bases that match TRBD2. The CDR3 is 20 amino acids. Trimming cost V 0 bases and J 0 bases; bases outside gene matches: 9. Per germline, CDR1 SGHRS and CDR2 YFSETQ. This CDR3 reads CASSLGLAGDLYSGANVLTF. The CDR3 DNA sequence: TGCGCCAGCAGCTTGGGTCTAGCGGGAGACCTCTACTCTGGGGCCAACGTCCTGACTTTC.

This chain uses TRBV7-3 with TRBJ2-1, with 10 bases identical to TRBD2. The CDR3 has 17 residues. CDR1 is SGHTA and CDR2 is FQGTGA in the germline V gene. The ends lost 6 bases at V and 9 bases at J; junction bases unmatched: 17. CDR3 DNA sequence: TGTGCCAGCAGTCCCATCCCCCCAGCGGGAGGGCCCCCTGAGCAGTTCTTC. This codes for CASSPIPPAGGPPEQFF.

The CDR3 DNA reads TGTGCCAGCAGTTACTCGACAGGACAGATATCCTACGAGCAGTACTTC. This gives the protein CASSYSTGQISYEQYF. J is TRBJ2-7 and V is TRBV6-5, with a possible D match to TRBD1 (6 bases). Trimming removed 0 bases at V and 1 base at J, with 13 bases between. Germline lookup yields CDR1 MNHEY and CDR2 SVGAGI. The CDR3 totals 16 residues.

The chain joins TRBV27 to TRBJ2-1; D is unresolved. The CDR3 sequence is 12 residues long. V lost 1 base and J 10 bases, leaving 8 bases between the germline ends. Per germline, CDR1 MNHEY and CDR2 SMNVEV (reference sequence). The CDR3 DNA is TGTGCCAGCAGTTTATGGGGAACAGAGCAGTTCTTC. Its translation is CASSLWGTEQFF.

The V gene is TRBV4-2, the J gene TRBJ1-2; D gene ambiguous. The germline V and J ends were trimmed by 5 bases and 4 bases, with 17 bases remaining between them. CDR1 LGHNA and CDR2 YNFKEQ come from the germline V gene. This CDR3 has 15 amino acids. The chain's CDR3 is CASSLRGINIYGYTF. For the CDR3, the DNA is TGTGCCAGCAGCTTGCGAGGGATTAATATCTATGGCTACACCTTC.

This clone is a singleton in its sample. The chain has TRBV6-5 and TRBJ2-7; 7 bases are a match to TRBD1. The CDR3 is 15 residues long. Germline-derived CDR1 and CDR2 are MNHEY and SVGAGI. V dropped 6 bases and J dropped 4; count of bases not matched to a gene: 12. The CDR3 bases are TGTGCCAGCAGCACCGACAGGGACAATTCGTACGAGCAGTACTTC. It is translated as CASSTDRDNSYEQYF.

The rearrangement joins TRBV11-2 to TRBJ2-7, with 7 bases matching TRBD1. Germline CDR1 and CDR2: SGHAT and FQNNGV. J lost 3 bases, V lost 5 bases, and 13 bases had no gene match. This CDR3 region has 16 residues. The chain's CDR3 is CASSQSWRTGIYEQYF. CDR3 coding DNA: TGTGCCAGCAGCCAGTCCTGGCGGACAGGAATCTACGAGCAGTACTTC.

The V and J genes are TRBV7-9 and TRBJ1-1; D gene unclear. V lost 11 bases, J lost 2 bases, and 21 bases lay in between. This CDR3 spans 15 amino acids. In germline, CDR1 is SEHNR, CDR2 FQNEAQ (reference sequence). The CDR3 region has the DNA TGTGCCGGCAAGCGGGGATCTGGGTCTAACACTGAAGCTTTCTTT. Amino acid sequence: CAGKRGSGSNTEAFF.

CDR3 DNA sequence: TGTGCCAGCAGTGCCCTGGACACTAACTCTGGAAACACCATATATTTT. Translating gives CASSALDTNSGNTIYF. The chain employs TRBV2 and TRBJ1-3; D is possibly TRBD1 (5 bases). The V gene's germline CDR1 is SNHLY and CDR2 FYNNEI. The V gene lost 4 bases and the J gene lost 0 bases, with 13 bases spanning the gap. The CDR3 runs 16 residues.

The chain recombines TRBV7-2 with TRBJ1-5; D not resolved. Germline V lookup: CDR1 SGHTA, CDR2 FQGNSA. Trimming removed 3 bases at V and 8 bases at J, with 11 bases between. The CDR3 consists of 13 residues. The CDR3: CASSFTGLEPQHF. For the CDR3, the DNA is TGTGCCAGCAGCTTTACCGGGCTGGAGCCCCAGCATTTT.

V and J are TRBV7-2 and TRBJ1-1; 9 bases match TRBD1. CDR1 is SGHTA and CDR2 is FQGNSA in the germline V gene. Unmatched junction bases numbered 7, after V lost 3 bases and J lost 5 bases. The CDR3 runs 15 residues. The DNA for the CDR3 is TGTGCCAGCAGCTTGGCCGGGACAGGGCGGACTGAAGCTTTCTTT. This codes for CASSLAGTGRTEAFF. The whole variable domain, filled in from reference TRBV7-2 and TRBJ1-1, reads GAGVSQSPSNKVTEKGKDVELRCDPISGHTALYWYRQSLGQGLEFLIYFQGNSAPDKSGLPSDRFSAERTGGSVSTLTIQRTQQEDSAVYLCASSLAGTGRTEAFFGQGTRLTVV.